The rows below give T cell receptor beta chains drawn from one sample of a study of T-cell memory formation after mild COVID-19. TCRdb processed the 5' RACE reads anew with MiXCR; each CDR3 protein has one entry. The sample includes more than 300,000 distinct CDR3 sequences, roughly 15% seen only once; the top ten take about 24%. Sequenced sample: PBMCs or a T cell subset sorted from them (not recorded which). The receptors shown here come from a man aged 18-30 years who had mild COVID-19 (a few samples of this study predate the infection). Cell type and time point are not known. Each CDR3 is given with its conserved first and last residue. Fields, in order: clone size, V gene, D gene, J gene, CDR3 DNA, CDR3 protein. The D gene is left open where the match is weak. Clone size is given for some rows only: seen once, a few or many times, or a class if the clone is expanded.

abundance: few; v_gene: TRBV29-1; d_gene: -; j_gene: TRBJ2-7; CDR3nt: TGCAGCTGCGGGACCGGATCCTACGAGCAGTACTTC; CDR3aa: CSCGTGSYEQYF
abundance: -; v_gene: TRBV5-4; d_gene: -; j_gene: TRBJ2-5; CDR3nt: TGTGCCAGCAGCCGAGACTCGGGGTACCAAGAGACCCAGTACTTC; CDR3aa: CASSRDSGYQETQYF
abundance: -; v_gene: TRBV29-1; d_gene: -; j_gene: TRBJ2-7; CDR3nt: TGCAGTGCAGCAGGAGGGACAGACCCCGAGCAGTACTTC; CDR3aa: CSAAGGTDPEQYF
abundance: -; v_gene: TRBV7-8; d_gene: -; j_gene: TRBJ1-2; CDR3nt: TGTGCCAGCAGCTTAGCCGGGCAGGGGCTCTTCTATGGCTACACCTTC; CDR3aa: CASSLAGQGLFYGYTF
abundance: few; v_gene: TRBV24-1; d_gene: TRBD1; j_gene: TRBJ2-2; CDR3nt: TGTGCCACCAGTGATCCGGGACAGGGCTTCACCGGGGAGCTGTTTTTT; CDR3aa: CATSDPGQGFTGELFF
abundance: -; v_gene: TRBV4-2; d_gene: -; j_gene: TRBJ2-3; CDR3nt: TGTGCCAGCAGCCCCTATAGTGGGGAGGCTGCAGATACGCAGTATTTT; CDR3aa: CASSPYSGEAADTQYF
abundance: -; v_gene: TRBV5-4; d_gene: TRBD1; j_gene: TRBJ2-1; CDR3nt: TGTGCCAGCAGCTTTCCGGGACAGGGGGCTGATGAGCAGTTCTTC; CDR3aa: CASSFPGQGADEQFF
abundance: few; v_gene: TRBV28; d_gene: -; j_gene: TRBJ2-3; CDR3nt: TGTGCCAGCAGCGATTCCTACACAGATACGCAGTATTTT; CDR3aa: CASSDSYTDTQYF
abundance: few; v_gene: TRBV24-1; d_gene: -; j_gene: TRBJ1-5; CDR3nt: TGTGCCACCTCCAATAGCAATCAGCCCCAGCATTTT; CDR3aa: CATSNSNQPQHF
abundance: many; v_gene: TRBV14; d_gene: -; j_gene: TRBJ2-7; CDR3nt: TGTGCCAGCAGCCAAGATGAGTCGCCAGGGTATTCCTACGAGCAGTACTTC; CDR3aa: CASSQDESPGYSYEQYF
abundance: -; v_gene: TRBV6-1; d_gene: TRBD2; j_gene: TRBJ2-1; CDR3nt: TGTGCCAGCAGTGCGCCGTCGGGGGGGCATCACAATGAGCAGTTCTTC; CDR3aa: CASSAPSGGHHNEQFF
abundance: -; v_gene: TRBV5-1; d_gene: -; j_gene: TRBJ1-5; CDR3nt: TGCGCCAGCAGCCGATCCCCAGCGGACAGCAATCAGCCCCAGCATTTT; CDR3aa: CASSRSPADSNQPQHF
abundance: few; v_gene: TRBV5-1; d_gene: -; j_gene: TRBJ1-5; CDR3nt: TGCGCCAGCAGCTCGGATGGGCTCAATCAGCCCCAGCATTTT; CDR3aa: CASSSDGLNQPQHF
abundance: -; v_gene: TRBV4-3; d_gene: TRBD1; j_gene: TRBJ1-5; CDR3nt: TGCGCCAGCAGCCGAGGACAGGGCGGCAATCAGCCCCAGCATTTT; CDR3aa: CASSRGQGGNQPQHF
abundance: -; v_gene: TRBV11-2; d_gene: TRBD1; j_gene: TRBJ2-7; CDR3nt: TGTGCCAGCAGCTCACCGGGACAGGGACGCGAGCAGTACTTC; CDR3aa: CASSSPGQGREQYF
abundance: few; v_gene: TRBV4-1; d_gene: TRBD2; j_gene: TRBJ2-5; CDR3nt: TGCGCCAGCAGCCCTAGCGGGGGGGCTCGGGAGACCCAGTACTTC; CDR3aa: CASSPSGGARETQYF
abundance: many; v_gene: TRBV24-1; d_gene: -; j_gene: TRBJ2-3; CDR3nt: TGTGCCACCCCCGGGACTGAAGATAGCACAGATACGCAGTATTTT; CDR3aa: CATPGTEDSTDTQYF
abundance: many; v_gene: TRBV20-1; d_gene: TRBD2; j_gene: TRBJ2-1; CDR3nt: TGCAGTGCAAACGGACTAGCGGGGGGGTACAATGAGCAGTTCTTC; CDR3aa: CSANGLAGGYNEQFF
abundance: -; v_gene: TRBV11-1; d_gene: -; j_gene: TRBJ2-5; CDR3nt: TGTGCCAGCAGCTTAAATGGGCCGGGTGCAAAGGAGACCCAGTACTTC; CDR3aa: CASSLNGPGAKETQYF
abundance: few; v_gene: TRBV6-6; d_gene: -; j_gene: TRBJ1-2; CDR3nt: TGTGCCAGCAGTTTGCCCTCCAGGGTACTAGGCTACACCTTC; CDR3aa: CASSLPSRVLGYTF
abundance: few; v_gene: TRBV10-3; d_gene: TRBD1; j_gene: TRBJ1-2; CDR3nt: TGTGCCATCTGGCAACAGGGGGACTATGGCTACACCTTC; CDR3aa: CAIWQQGDYGYTF
abundance: -; v_gene: TRBV28; d_gene: -; j_gene: TRBJ2-1; CDR3nt: TGTGCCAGCAGGAGGGCCCCATTCAATCCCATCAATGAGCAGTTCTTC; CDR3aa: CASRRAPFNPINEQFF
abundance: -; v_gene: TRBV5-1; d_gene: TRBD2; j_gene: TRBJ2-1; CDR3nt: TGCGCCAGCAGCAAGGGACTAGCGGGGCTCAATGAGCAGTTCTTC; CDR3aa: CASSKGLAGLNEQFF
abundance: -; v_gene: TRBV11-2; d_gene: -; j_gene: TRBJ2-1; CDR3nt: TGTGCCAGCAGCTTAAGTCTGTCGAATGAGCAGTTCTTC; CDR3aa: CASSLSLSNEQFF
abundance: few; v_gene: TRBV15; d_gene: -; j_gene: TRBJ2-1; CDR3nt: TGTGCCACCAGCAGGGGTTTAACTGAGGGAGTTTTGAATGAGCAGTTCTTC; CDR3aa: CATSRGLTEGVLNEQFF
abundance: -; v_gene: TRBV4-1; d_gene: -; j_gene: TRBJ2-2; CDR3nt: TGCGCCAGCAGCCACGCCCCGAACACCGGGGAGCTGTTTTTT; CDR3aa: CASSHAPNTGELFF
abundance: -; v_gene: TRBV12-3/TRBV12-4; d_gene: -; j_gene: TRBJ2-6; CDR3nt: TGTGCCAGCAGTTGGGTGCCCTCTGGGGCCAACGTCCTGACTTTC; CDR3aa: CASSWVPSGANVLTF
abundance: few; v_gene: TRBV2; d_gene: TRBD1; j_gene: TRBJ2-5; CDR3nt: TGTGCCAGCACCATGGACAGGGTGGAGACCCAGTACTTC; CDR3aa: CASTMDRVETQYF
abundance: few; v_gene: TRBV7-6; d_gene: -; j_gene: TRBJ2-1; CDR3nt: TGTGCCAGCAGCGGCCGACAGCCAAGTACGCAGTTCTTC; CDR3aa: CASSGRQPSTQFF
abundance: few; v_gene: TRBV29-1; d_gene: TRBD1; j_gene: TRBJ1-2; CDR3nt: TGCAGCGTTGCGGGACAGGGGACCTATGGCTACACCTTC; CDR3aa: CSVAGQGTYGYTF
abundance: few; v_gene: TRBV29-1; d_gene: TRBD1; j_gene: TRBJ2-2; CDR3nt: TGCAGCGTCAGAGGGACAGACACCGGGGAGCTGTTTTTT; CDR3aa: CSVRGTDTGELFF
abundance: -; v_gene: TRBV4-2; d_gene: -; j_gene: TRBJ2-3; CDR3nt: TGTGCCAGCAGCCCTCACGGGGCTACAGATACGCAGTATTTT; CDR3aa: CASSPHGATDTQYF
abundance: -; v_gene: TRBV20-1; d_gene: TRBD1; j_gene: TRBJ1-5; CDR3nt: TGCAGTGCTAGAGATCGGGTTGATCTGTTGGTCGGACAGGGTATTAAGCCCCAGCATTTT; CDR3aa: CSARDRVDLLVGQGIKPQHF
abundance: many; v_gene: TRBV4-1; d_gene: TRBD1; j_gene: TRBJ2-7; CDR3nt: TGCGCCAGCAGCTCACGGACAGGGCCGTTGGGCGAGCAGTACTTC; CDR3aa: CASSSRTGPLGEQYF
abundance: many; v_gene: TRBV9; d_gene: -; j_gene: TRBJ2-2; CDR3nt: TGTGCCAGCAGCGTAGGGATCGGGGGCGACACCGGGGAGCTGTTTTTT; CDR3aa: CASSVGIGGDTGELFF
abundance: -; v_gene: TRBV19; d_gene: -; j_gene: TRBJ2-1; CDR3nt: TGTGCCAGTAGTATCGGACTCCTCAATGAGCAGTTCTTC; CDR3aa: CASSIGLLNEQFF
abundance: many; v_gene: TRBV5-1; d_gene: -; j_gene: TRBJ2-3; CDR3nt: TGCGCCAGCAGCTTGATCCACACAGATACGCAGTATTTT; CDR3aa: CASSLIHTDTQYF
abundance: few; v_gene: TRBV6-6; d_gene: -; j_gene: TRBJ2-3; CDR3nt: TGTGCCACCGCCCCCGACATGCTAGCTACAGATACGCAGTATTTT; CDR3aa: CATAPDMLATDTQYF
abundance: -; v_gene: TRBV20-1; d_gene: -; j_gene: TRBJ2-5; CDR3nt: TGCAGTGCTAGTATGGTCGGGGGCCGGGAGACCCAGTACTTC; CDR3aa: CSASMVGGRETQYF